This TCR beta chain stems from a study of early T cells in non-severe SARS-CoV-2 infection. TCRdb fed the 5' RACE reads into MiXCR, producing one record per CDR3 protein. This sample has roughly 70,000 distinct CDR3 sequences, with 20% to 25% found just once. With 1 base removed from V and 0 bases from J, the gap between germline ends came to 7 bases. CDR1 is LGHDT and CDR2 is YNNKEL in the germline V gene (reference sequence). CDR3 length equals 15 residues. The source was whole blood, collected at baseline. This sequence originates from an adult who was a healthcare worker with PCR-confirmed SARS-CoV-2 infection or an uninfected control (not recorded which). The chain joins TRBV3-1 to TRBJ2-1; unclear D gene. CDR3 sequence (DNA): TGTGCCAGCAGCCAAGTGATTGGCTCCTACAATGAGCAGTTCTTC. Its protein is CASSQVIGSYNEQFF.